The entry that follows covers one TCR beta chain sequence. The sample comes from a study of circulating tumor DNA in untreated peripheral T-cell lymphoma. The CDR3 totals 13 residues. Germline CDR1 reads KGHSY; CDR2 reads FQNENV. With 1 base removed from V and 4 bases from J, the gap between germline ends came to 6 bases. Some clones are missing from TCRdb's copy, which holds only in-frame ones; the method was immunoSEQ multiplex PCR. In the table there are over 4,000 clones, 65% to 70% of which are singletons. The receptor was derived from a human donor with peripheral T-cell lymphoma. The sample consisted of tumor tissue. The chain employs TRBV16 and TRBJ2-3, with D perhaps TRBD2 (5 bases). CDR3 in DNA: TGTGCCAGCAGCCAATGGACTCCAGATACGCAGTATTTT. Protein: CASSQWTPDTQYF.